The 11 T cell receptor beta chains below all came from one sample that was sequenced in a study of OX40 agonist ivuxolimab in advanced cancers. Only in-frame clones appear in the TCRdb table, and some are missing; sequencing was by immunoSEQ multiplex PCR. The sample lists some 55,000 clones; approximately 80% were seen once. Sequenced material: CD4+ or CD8+ T cells sorted from blood, taken in a trial of the OX40 agonist ivuxolimab. The receptor set was obtained from an adult with an advanced solid tumor such as melanoma, head and neck, liver or kidney cancer.

This chain connects TRBV6-1 to TRBJ1-5; D call uncertain. Germline V gives CDR1 MNHNS, CDR2 SASEGT. The V end was cut by 6 bases, the J end by 2 bases, with 14 bases between. The length of the CDR3 is 15 residues. The CDR3: CASRNGPLGNQPQHF. The CDR3 DNA is TGTGCCAGCAGGAACGGGCCACTGGGCAATCAGCCCCAGCATTTT.

This clone has only one observation. The chain recombines TRBV5-6 with TRBJ1-2, with TRBD1 as a possible D gene (6 bases). Trimming left V 4 bases short and J 4 bases short, with 29 bases between. The CDR3 has 19 amino acids. The germline CDR1 and CDR2 sequences are SGHDT and YYEEEE. CDR3 amino acids: CASSPMYQGSALLRYGYTF. DNA of the CDR3: TGTGCCAGCAGCCCGATGTACCAGGGGTCGGCGCTTTTACGCTATGGCTACACCTTC. Supplemented by reference TRBV5-6 and TRBJ1-2, the full variable domain reads DAGVTQSPTHLIKTRGQQVTLRCSPKSGHDTVSWYQQALGQGPQFIFQYYEEEERQRGNFPDRFSGHQFPNYSSELNVNALLLGDSALYLCASSPMYQGSALLRYGYTFGSGTRLTVV.

The chain uses TRBV6-9 and TRBJ2-2, with D perhaps matching TRBD2 (5 bases). V lost 2 bases, J lost 3 bases, and 7 bases lay in between. Per germline, CDR1 MNHGY and CDR2 SVAAGI. This CDR3 is 14 amino acids long. For the CDR3, the DNA is TGTGCCAGCAGTTATCGGGGTTACACCGGGGAGCTGTTTTTT. This gives the protein CASSYRGYTGELFF.

V and J are TRBV5-1 and TRBJ2-1; TRBD2 is a possible D gene (6 bases). Trimming stripped 4 bases from V and 0 bases from J, with 11 bases between. CDR1 SGHRS and CDR2 YFSETQ come from the germline V gene. This CDR3 has 15 amino acids. This chain's CDR3 is CASSHAGLSYNEQFF. The CDR3 nucleotides read TGCGCCAGCAGCCACGCGGGACTCTCCTACAATGAGCAGTTCTTC.

The V call is TRBV5-6, the J call TRBJ2-3; TRBD2 might be the D (5 bases). Per germline, CDR1 SGHDT and CDR2 YYEEEE. V was pared by 4 bases and J by 2 bases, with 26 bases between. The CDR3 consists of 19 residues. CDR3 sequence reads: CASSPLHGSVGILTDTQYF. The CDR3 DNA reads TGTGCCAGCAGCCCCCTCCATGGTAGCGTGGGGATTCTCACAGATACGCAGTATTTT.

The chain recombines TRBV7-3 with TRBJ2-2; the match to TRBD2 covers 12 bases. CDR1 is SGHTA, CDR2 FQGTGA, per germline. This CDR3 region has 15 residues. V shed 2 bases, J shed 6 bases, and the junction held 1 base outside the gene matches. The CDR3 loop reads CASSLLAGGPGELFF. CDR3 coding DNA: TGTGCCAGCAGCTTACTAGCGGGAGGGCCCGGGGAGCTGTTTTTT.

The genes are TRBV19 and TRBJ2-1; 11 bases fit TRBD2. Germline CDR1 LNHDA, CDR2 SQIVND (reference sequence). The V gene end was trimmed by 5 bases and the J gene end by 9 bases; junction bases not matched to a gene: 9. CDR3 length equals 15 residues. DNA of the CDR3: TGTGCCAGTAGTGCCTCTAGCGGGGGGTATTTTGAGCAGTTCTTC. It encodes CASSASSGGYFEQFF.

The rearrangement joins TRBV6-1 to TRBJ1-1, with 7 bases fitting TRBD1. Germline CDR1 and CDR2: MNHNS and SASEGT. V lost 2 bases and J lost 14; bases outside the gene matches: 8. The CDR3 length is 12 residues. The CDR3 DNA is TGTGCCAGCAGTGAACAAAGAAGGGACAGCTTCTTT. This codes for CASSEQRRDSFF.

The chain uses TRBV5-1 and TRBJ1-5, with 9 positions matching TRBD1. CDR3 size: 14 residues. V shed 3 bases, J shed 2 bases, and the junction held 0 bases outside the gene matches. Germline V gene lookup returns CDR1 SGHRS and CDR2 YFSETQ. CDR3 coding DNA: TGCGCCAGCAGCTGGACAGGGGGCAATCAGCCCCAGCATTTT. Protein: CASSWTGGNQPQHF.

V usage is TRBV12-1 and J usage is TRBJ2-5; the DNA was not compared with TRBD2, the D call given in the table. TRBV12-1 is shown as a pseudogene. CDR3 size: 15 residues. The CDR3 loop reads CASSFEGLAEETQYF. CDR3 nucleotides: TGTGCCAGCAGCTTTGAAGGACTAGCTGAAGAGACCCAGTACTTC.

The genes are TRBV7-2 and TRBJ2-1; D unclear. The germline V gene encodes CDR1 SGHTA and CDR2 FQGNSA. Trimming shortened V by 1 base and J by 6 bases, and 10 bases separated the two germline ends. This CDR3 contains 14 residues. CDR3 protein: CASSLVISPNEQFF. CDR3 DNA: TGTGCCAGCAGCTTAGTCATTTCCCCCAATGAGCAGTTCTTC.